The next 2 T cell receptor beta chains were all read from a single sample in a study of blood T cell repertoires in COVID-19. The assay was immunoSEQ multiplex PCR, and TCRdb's table has in-frame clones only and misses some. The sample consists of some 340,000 clones, approximately 90% of them appearing once. Sequences were obtained from PBMCs or T cells enriched from blood (not recorded which). The receptors shown here come from a woman in her 30s who had been exposed to COVID-19.

V usage is TRBV4-2 and J usage is TRBJ1-2; the match to TRBD1 covers 9 bases. The length of the CDR3 is 17 residues. The V and J ends lost 4 bases and 7 bases, in that order; junction bases with no gene match: 16. Germline V gene lookup returns CDR1 LGHNA and CDR2 YNFKEQ. DNA for the CDR3: TGTGCCAGCAGCCTCGAACTTTCCTACCGACAGGGGGGTGGCTACACCTTC. Translating gives CASSLELSYRQGGGYTF.

The chain combines TRBV7-9 with TRBJ1-6; 10 bases line up with TRBD1. This CDR3 has 18 amino acids. Unmatched junction bases numbered 18, after V lost 5 bases and J lost 11 bases. Germline CDR1 is SEHNR and CDR2 is FQNEAQ (reference sequence). The CDR3, as DNA: TGTGCCAGCAGCCTACGGGACAGGGGCCTCCGAGGGCCAACACCCCTCCACTTT. Protein: CASSLRDRGLRGPTPLHF.